These 26 T cell receptor beta chains were all obtained from the same sample, sequenced in a study of blood T cell repertoires in COVID-19. Repertoires were generated with immunoSEQ multiplex PCR, while TCRdb's copy carries only in-frame clones and drops some. The data contain about 330,000 clones, over 80% of them singletons. Sequenced material: peripheral blood. All receptors come from a man younger than 45 with COVID-19, enrolled during active disease.

The CDR3 nucleotides read TGTGCCAGCAGCTTAAGGCCTTGGGGCGCAGAGCAGTTCTTC. This gives the protein CASSLRPWGAEQFF. J is TRBJ2-1 and V is TRBV11-3, with D perhaps TRBD1 (5 bases). The CDR3 sequence is 14 residues long. V lost 2 bases to trimming and J lost 10 bases, with 15 bases between them. Germline loops: CDR1 SGHNT, CDR2 YENEEA.

V is TRBV9 and J is TRBJ2-5; 15 bases are a match to TRBD2. CDR3 length: 18 residues. Trimming removed 0 bases from V and 4 bases from J; junction bases left unmatched: 7. Germline V gene lookup returns CDR1 SGDLS and CDR2 YYNGEE. Written as DNA, the CDR3 is TGTGCCAGCAGCGTAGGGACTAGCGGGGGGGGACAGGGAGAGACCCAGTACTTC. This encodes CASSVGTSGGGQGETQYF.

This sequence joins TRBV11-2 and TRBJ1-5, with 9 bases that match TRBD1. V was pared by 5 bases and J by 7 bases, with 9 bases of the junction left unmatched. The CDR3 covers 15 residues. Germline loops: CDR1 SGHAT, CDR2 FQNNGV. This chain's CDR3 is CASSPLTGGRQPQHF. The CDR3 DNA sequence: TGTGCCAGCAGCCCATTGACAGGGGGTCGACAGCCCCAGCATTTT.

The chain has TRBV5-4 and TRBJ2-1; 9 bases fit TRBD1. The CDR3 extends over 15 amino acids. V trimming: 1 base; J trimming: 6 bases; junction bases outside the gene matches: 5. Germline loops: CDR1 SGHNT, CDR2 YYREEE (reference sequence). The CDR3 DNA is TGTGCCAGCAGCTTGCGGACAGGGGCGGGCAATGAGCAGTTCTTC. As protein: CASSLRTGAGNEQFF. Looking up the rest from reference TRBV5-4 and TRBJ2-1 gives the full variable domain: ETGVTQSPTHLIKTRGQQVTLRCSSQSGHNTVSWYQQALGQGPQFIFQYYREEENGRGNFPPRFSGLQFPNYSSELNVNALELDDSALYLCASSLRTGAGNEQFFGPGTRLTVL.

The chain joins TRBV5-6 to TRBJ2-4; 7 bases map to TRBD2. Germline V lookup: CDR1 SGHDT, CDR2 YYEEEE. The CDR3 is 13 amino acids. The J segment lost 8 bases and the V segment lost 4 bases, leaving 6 bases of the junction unmatched. CDR3 in amino acids: CASSLTRGDIQYF. The CDR3 DNA reads TGTGCCAGCAGCCTGACCCGGGGGGACATTCAGTACTTC.

The rearrangement joins TRBV6-6 to TRBJ2-5, with 9 bases aligning to TRBD2. The CDR3 sequence is 14 residues long. The V and J ends lost 6 bases and 5 bases, in that order; junction bases with no gene match: 7. Germline-derived CDR1 and CDR2 are MNHNY and SVGAGI (reference sequence). Here the CDR3 reads CASRGLAGLETQYF. As DNA, the CDR3 is TGTGCCAGCAGGGGGCTAGCGGGATTGGAGACCCAGTACTTC.

The rearrangement links TRBV6-5 to TRBJ2-7; the match to TRBD2 covers 8 bases. J gave up 2 bases and V 8 bases, and 11 bases lay outside the gene matches. The length of the CDR3 is 15 residues. Germline V CDR1 and CDR2: MNHEY, SVGAGI. The CDR3 is CASASGSYYPYEQYF. CDR3 in DNA: TGTGCCAGCGCGAGCGGGAGCTACTATCCCTACGAGCAGTACTTC.

The chain carries TRBV27 and TRBJ2-5, with D unresolved. The V end was cut by 2 bases, the J end by 2 bases, with 9 bases between. CDR3 length equals 14 residues. Germline V gene lookup returns CDR1 MNHEY and CDR2 SMNVEV (reference sequence). The CDR3 reads CASSLKPFQETQYF. CDR3 DNA: TGTGCCAGCAGTTTAAAGCCCTTTCAAGAGACCCAGTACTTC.

The chain links TRBV11-2 to TRBJ2-1, with D maybe TRBD2 (6 bases). Germline assignment: CDR1 SGHAT and CDR2 FQNNGV. Trimming took 5 bases from V and 14 from J, leaving 13 bases between them. The CDR3 runs 11 residues. CDR3 region: CASSMGLGKFF. The CDR3 region has the DNA TGTGCCAGCAGCATGGGACTCGGAAAGTTCTTC.

V is TRBV21-1 and J is TRBJ2-4; the DNA was not compared with TRBD2, the D call given in the table. TRBV21-1 is labeled a pseudogene. There are 11 residues in the CDR3. CDR3 DNA: TGTGCCAGTCTAGCCAAAAACATTCAGTACTTC. This codes for CASLAKNIQYF.

This chain links TRBV15 with TRBJ2-1; 8 bases agree with TRBD2. Losses at the gene ends were 2 bases for V and 6 bases for J; bases not matched to a gene: 21. Looked up from germline, CDR1 is LNHNV and CDR2 is YYDKDF (reference sequence). This CDR3 has 20 amino acids. In DNA form, the CDR3 reads TGTGCCACCAGCAGACCCCCCGGGACTAGTTCAGTAGGGAAGACCAATGAGCAGTTCTTC. This codes for CATSRPPGTSSVGKTNEQFF.

The chain links TRBV28 to TRBJ2-1; 16 bases map to TRBD2. The length of the CDR3 is 18 residues. Germline CDR1 is MDHEN and CDR2 is SYDVKM. Losses at the gene ends were 9 bases for V and 0 bases for J; bases not matched to a gene: 8. Written as DNA, the CDR3 is TGTGCCAGTTGTGGGGGACTAGCGGGAGGGCTCTCCTACAATGAGCAGTTCTTC. Translating it yields CASCGGLAGGLSYNEQFF.

The chain has TRBV19 and TRBJ1-1; perhaps TRBD1 as D (5 bases). Trimming took off 7 bases at V and 5 bases at J, with 11 bases between the two ends. Germline V CDR1 and CDR2: LNHDA, SQIVND (reference sequence). The CDR3 runs to 12 residues. The CDR3, as DNA: TGTGCCAGTATGCGGGGGGGAACTGAAGCTTTCTTT. Translating gives CASMRGGTEAFF.

The chain couples TRBV11-3 to TRBJ2-1, with D perhaps TRBD2 (6 bases). Germline CDR1 reads SGHNT; CDR2 reads YENEEA. CDR3 length equals 14 residues. V lost 6 bases and J 5 bases, leaving 14 bases between the germline ends. This CDR3 reads CASSPSALHNEQFF. CDR3 in DNA: TGTGCCAGCAGTCCTAGCGCATTGCACAATGAGCAGTTCTTC.

This clone was found a few times. The chain is built from TRBV3-1 (or the pseudogene TRBV3-2) and TRBJ1-1; 8 bases are shared with TRBD1. The CDR3 is made up of 14 amino acids. Germline V lookup: CDR1 LGHDT, CDR2 YNNKEL (reference sequence). V gave up 4 bases and J gave up 4 bases; unmatched junction bases: 5. The CDR3 sequence: CASSRTTGGTEAFF. The CDR3 DNA is TGTGCCAGCAGCCGCACCACAGGGGGCACTGAAGCTTTCTTT.

This sequence joins TRBV27 and TRBJ2-1, with 8 bases that match TRBD2. J was trimmed by 0 bases and V by 6 bases; bases with no gene match: 10. The germline CDR1 and CDR2 sequences are MNHEY and SMNVEV (reference sequence). The CDR3 has 17 residues. The CDR3 DNA sequence: TGTGCCAGCAGCTTGCGCGGGGGGACGGCCTCCTACAATGAGCAGTTCTTC. Its protein product is CASSLRGGTASYNEQFF.

The V gene is TRBV7-3, the J gene TRBJ2-5; 10 bases align to TRBD2. With V trimmed by 1 base and J by 1 base, 9 bases remained unmatched. Germline CDR1 reads SGHTA; CDR2 reads FQGTGA. The CDR3 totals 18 residues. CDR3 residues: CASSLIPRLAGPQETQYF. DNA of the CDR3: TGTGCCAGCAGCTTAATACCCAGACTAGCGGGCCCCCAAGAGACCCAGTACTTC.

V gene TRBV29-1 combines with J gene TRBJ1-5, with 7 bases fitting TRBD1. The CDR3 is 12 residues long. Unmatched junction bases numbered 8, after V lost 6 bases and J lost 9 bases. Germline V gene lookup returns CDR1 SQVTM and CDR2 ANQGSEA. CDR3 sequence (DNA): TGCAGCGTCCGGACAGGTGAAAGGCCCCAGCATTTT. Its protein is CSVRTGERPQHF. The full variable domain, rest sourced from reference TRBV29-1 and TRBJ1-5, is SAVISQKPSRDICQRGTSLTIQCQVDSQVTMMFWYRQQPGQSLTLIATANQGSEATYESGFVIDKFPISRPNLTFSTLTVSNMSPEDSSIYLCSVRTGERPQHFGDGTRLSIL.

The chain uses TRBV11-2 and TRBJ2-7; perhaps TRBD1 as D (6 bases). CDR3 size: 14 residues. The germline gives CDR1 SGHAT, CDR2 FQNNGV. V lost 2 bases and J 2 bases, leaving 10 bases between the germline ends. Written as DNA, the CDR3 is TGTGCCAGCAGCTTATCGGACAGTGCCTACGAGCAGTACTTC. Encoded protein: CASSLSDSAYEQYF.

This clone was seen just once. This sequence joins TRBV28 and TRBJ2-7; the D gene is possibly TRBD1 (5 bases). The CDR3 totals 14 residues. Germline CDR1 MDHEN, CDR2 SYDVKM. Trimming pared 2 bases from V and 3 bases from J, leaving 11 bases between. This CDR3 reads CASSLLGPNYEQYF. CDR3 bases: TGTGCCAGCAGTTTACTGGGGCCCAACTACGAGCAGTACTTC.

This clone has more than one count but fewer than ten. The chain joins TRBV5-5 to TRBJ2-1; the match to TRBD2 covers 14 bases. The ends lost 5 bases at V and 5 bases at J; junction bases unmatched: 3. Looked up from germline, CDR1 is SGHKS and CDR2 is YYEKEE (reference sequence). The CDR3 sequence is 15 residues long. CDR3 coding DNA: TGTGCCAGCAGTTCGACTAGCGGGAGGGACAATGAGCAGTTCTTC. Protein: CASSSTSGRDNEQFF.

V usage is TRBV7-8 and J usage is TRBJ2-2; weak D call: TRBD2 (5 bases). V lost 2 bases and J lost 7, with 8 bases in between. The CDR3 extends over 13 amino acids. Germline CDR1 and CDR2: SGHVS and FQNEAQ. The CDR3 sequence: CASSLRTGGELFF. The CDR3 DNA sequence: TGTGCCAGCAGCTTAAGGACTGGCGGGGAGCTGTTTTTT.

The V gene is TRBV24-1, the J gene TRBJ2-1; 12 nucleotides align to TRBD2. This CDR3 has 16 amino acids. The V gene end was trimmed by 4 bases and the J gene end by 7 bases; junction bases not matched to a gene: 7. Germline loops: CDR1 KGHDR, CDR2 SFDVKD. This CDR3 reads CATSDPGLAGWNEQFF. The CDR3 nucleotides are TGTGCCACCAGTGACCCAGGACTAGCGGGATGGAATGAGCAGTTCTTC.

This sequence joins TRBV5-5 and TRBJ2-3; TRBD1 agrees at 7 bases. The V gene end was trimmed by 4 bases and the J gene end by 3 bases; junction bases not matched to a gene: 5. The germline V gene has CDR1 SGHKS and CDR2 YYEKEE (reference sequence). The CDR3 covers 14 residues. CDR3 loop: CASSRDRETDTQYF. CDR3 sequence (DNA): TGTGCCAGCAGCCGCGACAGGGAAACAGATACGCAGTATTTT.

The genes are TRBV6-6 and TRBJ1-1, with 7 nucleotides matching TRBD1. There are 13 residues in the CDR3. CDR1 and CDR2 from the germline V gene are MNHNY and SVGAGI (reference sequence). The trim removed 7 bases at V and 3 bases at J, leaving 5 bases unmatched. The CDR3 DNA follows: TGTGCCAGCACTCGACAGGGCGACACTGAAGCTTTCTTT. Protein sequence: CASTRQGDTEAFF.

The rearrangement uses TRBV6-5 and TRBJ2-3; 8 bases are a match to TRBD2. In germline, CDR1 is MNHEY, CDR2 SVGAGI. The CDR3 consists of 15 residues. V gave up 7 bases and J gave up 1 base; unmatched junction bases: 7. The CDR3 nucleotides read TGTGCCAGCAAGCCGAGGCGGGGGGGCACAGATACGCAGTATTTT. Its protein product is CASKPRRGGTDTQYF.